The clone carrying this T cell receptor beta chain was observed at least ten times. The antigen is undetermined. Breast cancer patients provided tissue from their axillary draining lymph nodes. This specimen comes from a study of breast tumors, draining lymph nodes, adjacent tissues. Regarding the study as a whole: Tumor T cell lymph node origin was a supported hypothesis, not proven. Compared with lymph nodes, tumors were less diverse; compared with nontumor tissue, more. Findings are consistent with lymph node origin and intratumoral expansion of most tumor T cells.

TCRdb passed the multiplex PCR reads through MiXCR, listing each CDR3 protein once. The sample lists about 110,000 distinct CDR3 sequences, 30% occurring once. The sample comprised axillary lymph node tissue. This clonotype was obtained from a female donor with breast cancer. Some clones in this sample may be carry-over from other donors' samples.

CDR3 region: CASKGGGGQPQHF. Here the CDR3 DNA reads TGTGCCAGCAAGGGTGGGGGAGGGCAGCCCCAGCATTTT. The chain couples TRBV6-5 to TRBJ1-5; D perhaps matches TRBD1 (5 bases). V was clipped by 7 bases and J by 7 bases, with 14 bases between them. This CDR3 is built from 13 residues. Germline CDR1 and CDR2: MNHEY and SVGAGI.